Shown below are 14 T cell receptor beta chains from a single sample sequenced in a study of cytomegalovirus exposure and HLA in healthy donors. The PCR employed 60 Vbeta primers together with 13 Jbeta primers. Using immunoSEQ multiplex PCR, the repertoire was profiled, and TCRdb retains in-frame clones only, with some absent. The table records roughly 56,000 clones, 81% of them present only once. Sequencing was carried out using PBMCs. The source of these receptors is a boy aged 5-17 years in good health and CMV-seropositive.

The rearrangement uses TRBV10-2 and TRBJ2-2, with D possibly matching TRBD1 (5 bases). This CDR3 has 16 residues. Trimming shortened V by 4 bases and J by 2 bases, and 14 bases separated the two germline ends. The germline V gene encodes CDR1 WSHSY and CDR2 SAAADI. As DNA, the CDR3 is TGCGCCAGCAGTGGCAGGGTCCCCTTTAACACCGGGGAGCTGTTTTTT. This sequence encodes CASSGRVPFNTGELFF.

The V gene is TRBV7-8, the J gene TRBJ1-6; 7 bases fit TRBD1. V lost 4 bases and J lost 9; bases outside the gene matches: 9. The CDR3 contains 15 residues. Per the germline V gene, CDR1 is SGHVS and CDR2 is FQNEAQ. CDR3 region: CASSSGRQGRSPLHF. In DNA, the CDR3 is TGTGCCAGCAGCTCTGGGAGACAGGGACGTTCACCCCTCCACTTT.

This rearrangement joins TRBV29-1 to TRBJ2-7, with D tentatively TRBD2 (6 bases). The CDR3 covers 13 residues. The germline gives CDR1 SQVTM, CDR2 ANQGSEA. The ends were cut back, 5 bases at V and 3 bases at J, with 14 bases in the middle. CDR3 amino acids: CSVPGTSYYEQYF. The CDR3, as DNA: TGCAGCGTTCCCGGGACTTCTTACTACGAGCAGTACTTC.

This chain links TRBV5-1 with TRBJ1-1, with 10 nucleotides matching TRBD1. The CDR3 runs 17 residues. Germline V gene sequence: CDR1 SGHRS, CDR2 YFSETQ. J lost 6 bases, V lost 0 bases, and 11 bases had no gene match. CDR3 sequence (DNA): TGCGCCAGCAGCTTGGCCTTGACAGGGGGCGCGGGAGCTGAAGCTTTCTTT. Its protein product is CASSLALTGGAGAEAFF.

This clone occurred once. CDR3 amino acids: CAMSYPGQRQFF. The CDR3 nucleotides are TGTGCCATGAGTTATCCGGGACAGCGGCAGTTCTTC. The V and J genes are TRBV6-1 and TRBJ2-1, with 7 bases identical to TRBD1. This CDR3 is built from 12 residues. From germline, CDR1 is MNHNS and CDR2 SASEGT. V lost 10 bases to trimming and J lost 12 bases; unmatched junction nucleotides: 12.

This clone appeared once. The V call is TRBV7-3, the J call TRBJ1-1; D not resolved. Germline lookup yields CDR1 SGHTA and CDR2 FQGTGA. This CDR3 contains 13 residues. V was clipped by 2 bases and J by 5 bases, with 9 bases between them. In DNA, the CDR3 is TGTGCCAGCAGCTTATCGGGGTCGACTGAAGCTTTCTTT. Translation gives CASSLSGSTEAFF.

The CDR3: CASSQQGVGDTQYF. The CDR3 nucleotides are TGTGCCAGCAGCCAACAAGGGGTTGGAGATACGCAGTATTTT. The chain employs TRBV7-3 and TRBJ2-3, with D tentatively TRBD1 (5 bases). Germline CDR1 reads SGHTA; CDR2 reads FQGTGA. The CDR3 covers 14 residues. The V end lost 5 bases, the J end lost 5 bases, and 14 bases lay between the germline ends.

A remark on this clone: Compared with germline, one end of the junction differs, possibly owing to a read error. The rearrangement links TRBV7-9 to TRBJ1-1; 10 bases agree with TRBD1. Germline V lookup: CDR1 SEHNR, CDR2 FQNEAQ (reference sequence). This CDR3 contains 17 residues. The CDR3 reads CSSSTTGQGEGGVTAFF. The CDR3 DNA sequence: TGTTCCAGCAGCACGACCGGACAGGGGGAAGGAGGTGTAACAGCTTTCTTT.

The chain couples TRBV11-1 to TRBJ2-5; D gene unclear. The CDR3 runs to 11 residues. CDR1 and CDR2 from the germline V gene are SGHAT and FQDESV (reference sequence). Trimming stripped 5 bases from V and 4 bases from J, with 5 bases between. The CDR3 DNA follows: TGTGCCAGCAGCCTGGCAGAGACCCAGTACTTC. Its protein is CASSLAETQYF.

This clone was seen more than once but under ten times. The gene calls are TRBV5-4 and TRBJ2-1; possibly TRBD2 for D (5 bases). Deletions cut 4 bases from V and 10 bases from J, with 15 bases between. The CDR3 contains 13 residues. CDR1 SGHNT and CDR2 YYREEE come from the germline V gene (reference sequence). The CDR3 sequence: CASSEDLAGEQFF. CDR3 DNA sequence: TGTGCCAGCAGCGAGGACCTAGCAGGCGAGCAGTTCTTC. The whole variable domain, filled in from reference TRBV5-4 and TRBJ2-1, reads ETGVTQSPTHLIKTRGQQVTLRCSSQSGHNTVSWYQQALGQGPQFIFQYYREEENGRGNFPPRFSGLQFPNYSSELNVNALELDDSALYLCASSEDLAGEQFFGPGTRLTVL.

The V call is TRBV19, the J call TRBJ1-5; TRBD1 aligns across 7 bases. CDR1 and CDR2 from the germline V gene are LNHDA and SQIVND (reference sequence). Trimming at V came to 4 bases and at J to 2 bases, leaving 5 bases not matched to a gene. The CDR3 is 15 amino acids. The CDR3 spells CASSSPQGGNQPQHF. CDR3 nucleotides: TGTGCCAGTAGTAGTCCCCAGGGGGGCAATCAGCCCCAGCATTTT.

The chain links TRBV5-1 to TRBJ1-1; 7 bases agree with TRBD1. The germline gives CDR1 SGHRS, CDR2 YFSETQ. The CDR3 extends over 15 amino acids. The ends lost 1 base at V and 3 bases at J; junction bases unmatched: 6. CDR3 protein: CASSLWDSAYTEAFF. The CDR3 region has the DNA TGCGCCAGCAGCTTGTGGGACAGTGCGTACACTGAAGCTTTCTTT.

This chain uses TRBV11-2 with TRBJ1-4, with 7 bases aligning to TRBD1. The CDR3 has 15 amino acids. The ends lost 5 bases at V and 7 bases at J; junction bases unmatched: 10. Germline V gives CDR1 SGHAT, CDR2 FQNNGV. This chain's CDR3 is CASSPDRVVGEKLFF. DNA for the CDR3: TGTGCCAGCAGCCCCGACAGGGTAGTGGGTGAAAAACTGTTTTTT.

The rearrangement joins TRBV14 to TRBJ1-6; 12 bases match TRBD1. With 3 bases clipped from V and 10 bases from J, the junction kept 4 bases outside the gene matches. This CDR3 has 15 amino acids. Germline V gene sequence: CDR1 SGHDN, CDR2 FVKESK. For the CDR3, the DNA is TGTGCCAGCAGCCAGGGACAGGGGGCTGAGTCACCCCTCCACTTT. Amino acid sequence: CASSQGQGAESPLHF.